The entry that follows covers one T cell receptor beta chain sequence. TCRdb recomputed calls from the RT-PCR reads with MiXCR, one row per CDR3 protein. The sample contains about 170,000 distinct CDR3 sequences, approximately 12% of which appear only once. These data are taken from a study of response to subunit inactivated influenza vaccine. The CDR3 sequence is 14 residues long. The V gene lost 3 bases and the J gene lost 2 bases, with 11 bases spanning the gap. Germline V lookup: CDR1 SGDLS, CDR2 YYNGEE. This sample was also put to use in a study of T cells expressing NK-cell markers. From that study: The authors made TCR beta cDNA libraries by 5'RACE template switching. This switching added a universal primer site and UMIs. The authors sequenced eight donors, of whom seven were HCMV-seropositive and one was seronegative.

This sample comprised CD8+ T cells sorted from PBMCs, obtained 12 days after vaccination. The gene calls are TRBV9 and TRBJ2-5; D ambiguous. This sequence originates from a man aged 45-65 years who received an inactivated influenza vaccine. DNA of the CDR3: TGTGCCAGCAGCGACAGCGCTCGACAAGAGACCCAGTACTTC. It translates to CASSDSARQETQYF.